The 22 T cell receptor beta chains below all came from one sample that was sequenced in a study of technical replicates of blood from several donors. TCRdb's table, derived via immunoSEQ multiplex PCR, lists solely in-frame clones and lacks some. The sample yields tens of thousands of clones, roughly 94% seen once. The sequenced material came from T cells isolated from PBMCs. The receptors were sampled from a human donor in good health.

This chain joins TRBV7-6 and TRBJ1-2; weak D call: TRBD1 (5 bases). Looked up from germline, CDR1 is SGHVS and CDR2 is FNYEAQ. The CDR3 runs 15 residues. V lost 6 bases to trimming and J lost 5 bases, with 19 bases between them. The CDR3 coding sequence is TGTGCCAGCAGTGCCTTTGGGTCAGGGAAGTATGGCTACACCTTC. Protein product: CASSAFGSGKYGYTF.

The rearrangement joins TRBV1 to TRBJ2-5; TRBD1, the table's D call, lacks a check against the DNA. TRBV1 constitutes a pseudogene. The CDR3 covers 13 residues. The CDR3 nucleotides read TGCACCAGCCTCGGACAGACAAAAGAGACCCAGTACTTC. It encodes CTSLGQTKETQYF.

V gene TRBV6-5 combines with J gene TRBJ1-2; TRBD1 matches 7 bases. The trim removed 5 bases at V and 5 bases at J, leaving 5 bases unmatched. The CDR3 totals 13 residues. Germline V gives CDR1 MNHEY, CDR2 SVGAGI. Here the CDR3 DNA reads TGTGCCAGCAGTACCGGGACAGTTTATGGCTACACCTTC. Translating it yields CASSTGTVYGYTF.

The chain is built from TRBV29-1 and TRBJ2-3; TRBD1 matches at 8 bases. Trimming removed 4 bases from V and 3 bases from J; junction bases left unmatched: 6. The CDR3 is made up of 14 amino acids. The germline gives CDR1 SQVTM, CDR2 ANQGSEA. The CDR3 spells CSVVDRVFTDTQYF. CDR3 coding DNA: TGCAGCGTTGTGGACAGGGTATTTACAGATACGCAGTATTTT.

This chain links TRBV2 with TRBJ1-2; maybe TRBD1 (6 bases). V lost 8 bases and J lost 0, with 19 bases in between. The germline V gene encodes CDR1 SNHLY and CDR2 FYNNEI. CDR3 length equals 16 residues. The CDR3 is CASLNRRTEANYGYTF. CDR3 sequence (DNA): TGTGCCAGCCTCAACCGGCGGACAGAGGCTAACTATGGCTACACCTTC. Full variable domain (remainder filled in from reference TRBV2 and TRBJ1-2): EPEVTQTPSHQVTQMGQEVILRCVPISNHLYFYWYRQILGQKVEFLVSFYNNEISEKSEIFDDQFSVERPDGSNFTLKIRSTKLEDSAMYFCASLNRRTEANYGYTFGSGTRLTVV.

The CDR3: CASSYSGLIYNEQFF. CDR3 nucleotides: TGTGCCAGCAGTTACTCCGGACTTATATACAATGAGCAGTTCTTC. This chain joins TRBV6-5 and TRBJ2-1; a possible D gene is TRBD2 (5 bases). CDR1 is MNHEY and CDR2 is SVGAGI in the germline V gene. Trimming pared 0 bases from V and 4 bases from J, leaving 10 bases between. The CDR3 contains 15 residues.

CDR3 DNA sequence: TGTGCCAGCAGCGTAGGAGCGGGAGCCAACAATGAGCAGTTCTTC. It translates to CASSVGAGANNEQFF. The chain uses TRBV9 and TRBJ2-1; 8 bases line up with TRBD2. The CDR3 sequence is 15 residues long. CDR1 and CDR2 (germline): SGDLS, YYNGEE. After removal of 0 bases from V and 5 bases from J, the junction contained 4 bases not matched to a gene.

This chain joins TRBV4-1 and TRBJ1-1; D is possibly TRBD1 (5 bases). V lost 4 bases to trimming and J lost 2 bases, with 11 bases between them. The CDR3 extends over 14 amino acids. The germline gives CDR1 MGHRA, CDR2 YSYEKL. The CDR3 DNA reads as TGCGCCAGCAGCCGGGGGGAGGTAAACACTGAAGCTTTCTTT. It yields the protein CASSRGEVNTEAFF.

This chain joins TRBV28 and TRBJ2-7; a possible D gene is TRBD2 (5 bases). This CDR3 region has 13 residues. CDR1 and CDR2 (germline): MDHEN, SYDVKM. V was pared by 5 bases and J by 3 bases, with 11 bases between. The CDR3 coding sequence is TGTGCCAGCAGTCCCTTTCGGGGCTACGAGCAGTACTTC. Protein sequence: CASSPFRGYEQYF.

This clone was seen only once. This rearrangement joins TRBV19 to TRBJ2-2; 7 nucleotides agree with TRBD1. Unmatched junction bases numbered 17, after V lost 7 bases and J lost 6 bases. This CDR3 contains 17 residues. CDR1 is LNHDA, CDR2 SQIVND, per germline (reference sequence). The CDR3 loop is CASIPNRGRVESGELFF. CDR3 nucleotide sequence: TGTGCCAGTATCCCCAACAGGGGTCGGGTAGAATCCGGGGAGCTGTTTTTT. Together with reference TRBV19 and TRBJ2-2, the CDR3 gives the full variable domain: DGGITQSPKYLFRKEGQNVTLSCEQNLNHDAMYWYRQDPGQGLRLIYYSQIVNDFQKGDIAEGYSVSREKKESFPLTVTSAQKNPTAFYLCASIPNRGRVESGELFFGEGSRLTVL.

This clone was recorded only once. The chain joins TRBV5-1 to TRBJ2-2; perhaps TRBD2 as D (6 bases). Germline loops: CDR1 SGHRS, CDR2 YFSETQ. There are 14 residues in the CDR3. The V gene lost 0 bases and the J gene lost 6 bases, with 9 bases spanning the gap. Here the CDR3 reads CASSLEGGAGELFF. In nucleotides, the CDR3 is TGCGCCAGCAGCTTGGAAGGCGGGGCCGGGGAGCTGTTTTTT.

V and J are TRBV6-6 and TRBJ2-7; no firm D call. Trimming removed 0 bases from V and 2 bases from J, with 14 bases in between. This CDR3 is built from 16 residues. Looked up from germline, CDR1 is MNHNY and CDR2 is SVGAGI (reference sequence). DNA of the CDR3: TGTGCCAGCAGTTACTCCATGATACTACCCCCCTACGAGCAGTACTTC. The encoded protein is CASSYSMILPPYEQYF.

This chain links TRBV7-7 with TRBJ1-1, with TRBD1 as a possible D gene (6 bases). Per germline, CDR1 SSHAT and CDR2 FNYEAQ (reference sequence). The CDR3 length is 13 residues. The V and J ends lost 4 bases and 1 base respectively, with 7 bases between them. CDR3 amino acids: CASSSDRNTEAFF. The CDR3 coding sequence is TGTGCCAGCAGCTCGGACAGGAACACTGAAGCTTTCTTT.

The V and J genes are TRBV7-8 and TRBJ1-2; tentative D call: TRBD1 (5 bases). With 3 bases removed from V and 6 bases from J, the gap between germline ends came to 14 bases. The germline V gene encodes CDR1 SGHVS and CDR2 FQNEAQ. The CDR3 spans 14 residues. CDR3 amino acids: CASSFVGGRNGYTF. The CDR3 nucleotides read TGTGCCAGCAGCTTTGTGGGGGGAAGAAATGGCTACACCTTC.

The rearrangement links TRBV5-1 to TRBJ2-7; TRBD2 is a possible D gene (6 bases). CDR1 is SGHRS and CDR2 is YFSETQ in the germline V gene. The ends were cut back, 0 bases at V and 1 base at J, with 14 bases in the middle. CDR3 length equals 16 residues. CDR3 in DNA: TGCGCCAGCAGCTTGGGGAGGGGAATTCAATCCTACGAGCAGTACTTC. Its translation is CASSLGRGIQSYEQYF.

The rearrangement uses TRBV7-9 and TRBJ2-7, with 9 bases that match TRBD2. This CDR3 spans 16 amino acids. Germline V gene lookup returns CDR1 SEHNR and CDR2 FQNEAQ (reference sequence). V shed 5 bases, J shed 3 bases, and the junction held 11 bases outside the gene matches. The CDR3 loop is CASSRNVTSGLYEQYF. The CDR3, as DNA: TGTGCCAGCAGCCGCAATGTGACTAGCGGACTCTACGAGCAGTACTTC. The full variable domain, completed using reference TRBV7-9 and TRBJ2-7, is DTGVSQNPRHKITKRGQNVTFRCDPISEHNRLYWYRQTLGQGPEFLTYFQNEAQLEKSRLLSDRFSAERPKGSFSTLEIQRTEQGDSAMYLCASSRNVTSGLYEQYFGPGTRLTVT.

This clone was observed a single time. The chain employs TRBV6-1 and TRBJ1-2; D may be TRBD1 (6 bases). CDR3 length equals 14 residues. Trimming stripped 5 bases from V and 5 bases from J, with 15 bases between. Looked up from germline, CDR1 is MNHNS and CDR2 is SASEGT. The DNA of the CDR3 is TGTGCCAGCAGTTTTACAGGGTTCTTATATGGCTACACCTTC. Translation gives CASSFTGFLYGYTF.

This clone was recorded once. V gene TRBV4-1 combines with J gene TRBJ2-1; unclear D gene. The length of the CDR3 is 13 residues. Trimming stripped 4 bases from V and 6 bases from J, with 10 bases between. Germline-derived CDR1 and CDR2 are MGHRA and YSYEKL. Here the CDR3 DNA reads TGCGCCAGCAGCCCTCTTGTACTCAATGAGCAGTTCTTC. Encoded protein: CASSPLVLNEQFF.

V gene TRBV5-4 combines with J gene TRBJ1-2, with D uncertain. This CDR3 is built from 15 residues. V was pared by 4 bases and J by 6 bases, with 19 bases between. In germline, CDR1 is SGHNT, CDR2 YYREEE (reference sequence). CDR3 in amino acids: CASSPEVRMGDGYTF. CDR3 nucleotides: TGTGCCAGCAGCCCGGAGGTCAGGATGGGCGATGGCTACACCTTC.

The chain has TRBV2 and TRBJ2-5, with D hard to call. Looked up from germline, CDR1 is SNHLY and CDR2 is FYNNEI. The CDR3 loop spans 13 amino acids. Trimming took 1 base from V and 1 from J, leaving 4 bases between them. CDR3 sequence: CASSEGSQETQYF. The CDR3 DNA follows: TGTGCCAGCAGTGAAGGCAGCCAAGAGACCCAGTACTTC. The full variable domain, in which reference TRBV2 and TRBJ2-5 provide the parts outside the CDR3, is EPEVTQTPSHQVTQMGQEVILRCVPISNHLYFYWYRQILGQKVEFLVSFYNNEISEKSEIFDDQFSVERPDGSNFTLKIRSTKLEDSAMYFCASSEGSQETQYFGPGTRLLVL.

The chain is built from TRBV28 and TRBJ2-7; 7 bases align to TRBD2. The CDR3 sequence is 15 residues long. The V gene's germline CDR1 is MDHEN and CDR2 SYDVKM. Germline trimming cut 1 base from V and 3 bases from J; bases unmatched to any gene: 6. The CDR3 DNA sequence: TGTGCCAGCAGTTTATCGGCTCTAGCGGACTACGAGCAGTACTTC. Translating it yields CASSLSALADYEQYF.

The rearrangement uses TRBV7-9 and TRBJ2-3; no clear D gene. Trimming cost V 1 base and J 1 base, with 15 bases left between them. In germline, CDR1 is SEHNR, CDR2 FQNEAQ (reference sequence). The CDR3 runs to 17 residues. The CDR3 loop is CASSLVLSWARTDTQYF. The CDR3 bases are TGTGCCAGCAGCTTAGTCTTGTCTTGGGCTCGCACAGATACGCAGTATTTT.